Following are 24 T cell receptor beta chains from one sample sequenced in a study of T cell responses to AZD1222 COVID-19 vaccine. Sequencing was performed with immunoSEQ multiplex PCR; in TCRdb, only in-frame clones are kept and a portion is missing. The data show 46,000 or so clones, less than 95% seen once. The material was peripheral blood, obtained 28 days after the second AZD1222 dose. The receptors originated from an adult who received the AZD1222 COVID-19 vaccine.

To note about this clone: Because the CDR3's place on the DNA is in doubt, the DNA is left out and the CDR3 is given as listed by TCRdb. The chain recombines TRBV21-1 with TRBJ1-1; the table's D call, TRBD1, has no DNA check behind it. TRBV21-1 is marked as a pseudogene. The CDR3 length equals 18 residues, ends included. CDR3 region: CASSVGAGAKPPRGEAFF.

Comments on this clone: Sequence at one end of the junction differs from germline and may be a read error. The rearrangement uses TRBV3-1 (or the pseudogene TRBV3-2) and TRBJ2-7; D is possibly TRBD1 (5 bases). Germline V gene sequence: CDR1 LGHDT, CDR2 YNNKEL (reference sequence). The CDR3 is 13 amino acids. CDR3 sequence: CASTQGEGYEQYF. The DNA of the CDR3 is TGTGCCAGCACCCAAGGGGAAGGCTACGAGCAGTACTTC.

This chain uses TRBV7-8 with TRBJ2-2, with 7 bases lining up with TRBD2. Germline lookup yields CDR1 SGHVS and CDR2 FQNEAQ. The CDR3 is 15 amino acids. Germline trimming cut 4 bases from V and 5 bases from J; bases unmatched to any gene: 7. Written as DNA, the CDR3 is TGTGCCAGCAGCTCTGATTGGGGGGGGACCGGGGAGCTGTTTTTT. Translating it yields CASSSDWGGTGELFF.

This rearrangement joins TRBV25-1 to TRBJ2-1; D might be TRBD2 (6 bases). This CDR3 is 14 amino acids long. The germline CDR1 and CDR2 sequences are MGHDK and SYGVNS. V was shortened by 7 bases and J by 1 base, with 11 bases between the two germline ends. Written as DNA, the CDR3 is TGTGCCAGCACGGGGGTAGGGTCCTACAATGAGCAGTTCTTC. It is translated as CASTGVGSYNEQFF.

CDR3 in DNA: TGTGCCAGCAGCCAAAAGGAAGTAGACAACCTCTATGGCTACACCTTC. The encoded protein is CASSQKEVDNLYGYTF. This chain joins TRBV3-1 (or the pseudogene TRBV3-2) and TRBJ1-2; no clear D gene. The CDR3 has 16 residues. Deletions cut 2 bases from V and 4 bases from J, with 17 bases between. CDR1 LGHDT and CDR2 YNNKEL come from the germline V gene (reference sequence).

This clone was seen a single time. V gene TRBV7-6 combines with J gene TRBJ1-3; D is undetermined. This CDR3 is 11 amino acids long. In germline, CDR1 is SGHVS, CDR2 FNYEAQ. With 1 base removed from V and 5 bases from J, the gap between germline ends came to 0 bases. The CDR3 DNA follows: TGTGCCAGCAGCTTAGGAAACACCATATATTTT. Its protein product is CASSLGNTIYF.

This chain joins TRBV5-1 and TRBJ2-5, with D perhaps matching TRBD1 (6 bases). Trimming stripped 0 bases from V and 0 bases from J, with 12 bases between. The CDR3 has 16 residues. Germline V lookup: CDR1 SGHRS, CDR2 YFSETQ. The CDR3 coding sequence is TGCGCCAGCAGCTTGGAGGTCAGGGGCCACCAAGAGACCCAGTACTTC. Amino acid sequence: CASSLEVRGHQETQYF. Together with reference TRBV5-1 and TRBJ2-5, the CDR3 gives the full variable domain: KAGVTQTPRYLIKTRGQQVTLSCSPISGHRSVSWYQQTPGQGLQFLFEYFSETQRNKGNFPGRFSGRQFSNSRSEMNVSTLELGDSALYLCASSLEVRGHQETQYFGPGTRLLVL.

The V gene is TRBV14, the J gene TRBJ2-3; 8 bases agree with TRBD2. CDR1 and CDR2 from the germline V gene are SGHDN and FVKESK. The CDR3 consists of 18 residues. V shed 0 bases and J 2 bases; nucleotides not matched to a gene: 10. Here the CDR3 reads CASSQDPLGRGATDTQYF. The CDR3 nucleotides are TGTGCCAGCAGCCAAGATCCACTCGGGCGGGGGGCCACAGATACGCAGTATTTT.

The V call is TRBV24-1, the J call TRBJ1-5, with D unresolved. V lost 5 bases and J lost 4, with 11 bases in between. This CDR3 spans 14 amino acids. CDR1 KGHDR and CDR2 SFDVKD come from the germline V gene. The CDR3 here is CATSGTGSNQPQHF. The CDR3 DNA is TGTGCCACCAGTGGTACCGGGAGTAATCAGCCCCAGCATTTT.

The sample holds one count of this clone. The CDR3, as DNA: TGTGCCAGTAGTAGACAGGGTAAAAATCAGCCCCAGCATTTT. Translating it yields CASSRQGKNQPQHF. The chain couples TRBV19 to TRBJ1-5; 7 nucleotides line up with TRBD1. V lost 4 bases and J lost 4; bases outside the gene matches: 4. CDR3 length: 14 amino acids. The germline V gene encodes CDR1 LNHDA and CDR2 SQIVND (reference sequence).

CDR3 in DNA: TGTGCCTGGAGTTGGAACTCTGGAAACACCATATATTTT. Its protein product is CAWSWNSGNTIYF. This chain joins TRBV30 and TRBJ1-3; D unclear. Germline-derived CDR1 and CDR2 are GTSNPN and SVGIG (reference sequence). The CDR3 has 13 amino acids. Trimming pared 2 bases from V and 0 bases from J, leaving 5 bases between. The complete variable domain, with remaining parts taken from reference TRBV30 and TRBJ1-3, reads SQTIHQWPATLVQPVGSPLSLECTVEGTSNPNLYWYRQAAGRGLQLLFYSVGIGQISSEVPQNLSASRPQDRQFILSSKKLLLSDSGFYLCAWSWNSGNTIYFGEGSWLTVV.

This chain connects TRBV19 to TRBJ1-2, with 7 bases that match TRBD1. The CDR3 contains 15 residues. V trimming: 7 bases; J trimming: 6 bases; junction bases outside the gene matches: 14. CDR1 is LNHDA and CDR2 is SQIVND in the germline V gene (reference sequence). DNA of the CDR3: TGTGCCAGTAAACTCGCCGACAGGGATATCGATGGCTACACCTTC. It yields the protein CASKLADRDIDGYTF.

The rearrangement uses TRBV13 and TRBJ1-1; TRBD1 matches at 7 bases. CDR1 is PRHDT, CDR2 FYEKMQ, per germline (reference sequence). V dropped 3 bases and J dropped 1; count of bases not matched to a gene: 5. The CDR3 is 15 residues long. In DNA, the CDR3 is TGTGCCAGCAGCTTGGAACAGGGGCGGAACACTGAAGCTTTCTTT. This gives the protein CASSLEQGRNTEAFF.

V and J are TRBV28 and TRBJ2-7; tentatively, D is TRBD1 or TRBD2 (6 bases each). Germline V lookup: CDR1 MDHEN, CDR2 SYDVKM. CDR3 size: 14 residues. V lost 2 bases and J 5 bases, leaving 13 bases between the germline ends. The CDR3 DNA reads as TGTGCCAGCAGTTTAGTTGGGGGGCCCCACGAGCAGTACTTC. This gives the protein CASSLVGGPHEQYF.

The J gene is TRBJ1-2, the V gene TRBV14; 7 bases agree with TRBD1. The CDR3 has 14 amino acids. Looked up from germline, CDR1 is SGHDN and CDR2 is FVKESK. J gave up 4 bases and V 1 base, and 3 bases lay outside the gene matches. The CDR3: CASSQVGTVYGYTF. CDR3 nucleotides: TGTGCCAGCAGCCAAGTTGGGACAGTCTATGGCTACACCTTC. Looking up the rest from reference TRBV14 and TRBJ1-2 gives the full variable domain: EAGVTQFPSHSVIEKGQTVTLRCDPISGHDNLYWYRRVMGKEIKFLLHFVKESKQDESGMPNNRFLAERTGGTYSTLKVQPAELEDSGVYFCASSQVGTVYGYTFGSGTRLTVV.

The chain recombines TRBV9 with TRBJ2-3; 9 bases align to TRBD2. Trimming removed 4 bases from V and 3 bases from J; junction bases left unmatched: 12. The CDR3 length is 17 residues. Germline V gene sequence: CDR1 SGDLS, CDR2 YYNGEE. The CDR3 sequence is CASSISGGGGGTDTQYF. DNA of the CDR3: TGTGCCAGCAGCATCTCTGGCGGGGGGGGCGGAACAGATACGCAGTATTTT.

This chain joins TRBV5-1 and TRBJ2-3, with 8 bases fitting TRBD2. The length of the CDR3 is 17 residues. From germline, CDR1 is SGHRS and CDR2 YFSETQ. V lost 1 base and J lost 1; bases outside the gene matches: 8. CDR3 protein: CASSLRVAGGRTDTQYF. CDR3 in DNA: TGCGCCAGCAGCTTGCGGGTTGCGGGGGGCCGCACAGATACGCAGTATTTT.

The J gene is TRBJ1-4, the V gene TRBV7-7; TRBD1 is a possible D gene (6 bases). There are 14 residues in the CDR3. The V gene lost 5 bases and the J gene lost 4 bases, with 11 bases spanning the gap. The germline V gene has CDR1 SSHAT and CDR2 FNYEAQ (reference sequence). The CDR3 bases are TGTGCCAGCAGCCTAACAGGGTTTAATGAAAAACTGTTTTTT. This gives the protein CASSLTGFNEKLFF.

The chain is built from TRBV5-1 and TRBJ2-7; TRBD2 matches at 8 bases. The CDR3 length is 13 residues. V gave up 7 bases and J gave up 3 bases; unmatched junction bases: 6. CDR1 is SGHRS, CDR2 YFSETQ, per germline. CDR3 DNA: TGCGCCAGCGGGGGGACTAGTGGCTACGAGCAGTACTTC. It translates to CASGGTSGYEQYF.

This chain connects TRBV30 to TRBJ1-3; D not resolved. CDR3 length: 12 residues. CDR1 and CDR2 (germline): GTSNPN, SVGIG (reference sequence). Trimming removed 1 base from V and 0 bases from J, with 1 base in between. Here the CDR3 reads CAWSDSGNTIYF. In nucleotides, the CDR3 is TGTGCCTGGAGTGACTCTGGAAACACCATATATTTT.

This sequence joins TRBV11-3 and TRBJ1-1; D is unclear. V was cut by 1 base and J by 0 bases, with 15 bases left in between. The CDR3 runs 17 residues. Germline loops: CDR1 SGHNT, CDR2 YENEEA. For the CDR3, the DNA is TGTGCCAGCAGCTTAGGGGCCCGGACGACGGTGAACACTGAAGCTTTCTTT. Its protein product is CASSLGARTTVNTEAFF. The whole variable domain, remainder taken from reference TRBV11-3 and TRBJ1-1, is EAGVVQSPRYKIIEKKQPVAFWCNPISGHNTLYWYLQNLGQGPELLIRYENEEAVDDSQLPKDRFSAERLKGVDSTLKIQPAELGDSAVYLCASSLGARTTVNTEAFFGQGTRLTVV.

The CDR3 reads CASKANTGELFF. Written as DNA, the CDR3 is TGTGCCAGCAAAGCGAACACCGGGGAGCTGTTTTTT. V is TRBV3-1 (or the pseudogene TRBV3-2) and J is TRBJ2-2; D is undetermined. The CDR3 sequence is 12 residues long. V was trimmed by 7 bases and J by 0 bases, leaving 3 bases between them. Germline V gene data show CDR1 as LGHDT and CDR2 as YNNKEL (reference sequence).

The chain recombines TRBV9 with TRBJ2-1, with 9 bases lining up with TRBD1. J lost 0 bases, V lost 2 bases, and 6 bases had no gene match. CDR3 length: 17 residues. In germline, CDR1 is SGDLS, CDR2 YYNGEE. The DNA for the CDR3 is TGTGCCAGCAGCGTTAAGGACAGGGGCCTCTCCTACAATGAGCAGTTCTTC. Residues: CASSVKDRGLSYNEQFF.

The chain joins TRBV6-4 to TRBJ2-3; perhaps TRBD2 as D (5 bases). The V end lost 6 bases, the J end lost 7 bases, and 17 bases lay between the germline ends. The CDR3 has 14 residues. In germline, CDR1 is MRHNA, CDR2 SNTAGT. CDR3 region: CASSNTGDANTQYF. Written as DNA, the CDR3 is TGTGCCAGCAGCAATACCGGGGATGCGAATACGCAGTATTTT.